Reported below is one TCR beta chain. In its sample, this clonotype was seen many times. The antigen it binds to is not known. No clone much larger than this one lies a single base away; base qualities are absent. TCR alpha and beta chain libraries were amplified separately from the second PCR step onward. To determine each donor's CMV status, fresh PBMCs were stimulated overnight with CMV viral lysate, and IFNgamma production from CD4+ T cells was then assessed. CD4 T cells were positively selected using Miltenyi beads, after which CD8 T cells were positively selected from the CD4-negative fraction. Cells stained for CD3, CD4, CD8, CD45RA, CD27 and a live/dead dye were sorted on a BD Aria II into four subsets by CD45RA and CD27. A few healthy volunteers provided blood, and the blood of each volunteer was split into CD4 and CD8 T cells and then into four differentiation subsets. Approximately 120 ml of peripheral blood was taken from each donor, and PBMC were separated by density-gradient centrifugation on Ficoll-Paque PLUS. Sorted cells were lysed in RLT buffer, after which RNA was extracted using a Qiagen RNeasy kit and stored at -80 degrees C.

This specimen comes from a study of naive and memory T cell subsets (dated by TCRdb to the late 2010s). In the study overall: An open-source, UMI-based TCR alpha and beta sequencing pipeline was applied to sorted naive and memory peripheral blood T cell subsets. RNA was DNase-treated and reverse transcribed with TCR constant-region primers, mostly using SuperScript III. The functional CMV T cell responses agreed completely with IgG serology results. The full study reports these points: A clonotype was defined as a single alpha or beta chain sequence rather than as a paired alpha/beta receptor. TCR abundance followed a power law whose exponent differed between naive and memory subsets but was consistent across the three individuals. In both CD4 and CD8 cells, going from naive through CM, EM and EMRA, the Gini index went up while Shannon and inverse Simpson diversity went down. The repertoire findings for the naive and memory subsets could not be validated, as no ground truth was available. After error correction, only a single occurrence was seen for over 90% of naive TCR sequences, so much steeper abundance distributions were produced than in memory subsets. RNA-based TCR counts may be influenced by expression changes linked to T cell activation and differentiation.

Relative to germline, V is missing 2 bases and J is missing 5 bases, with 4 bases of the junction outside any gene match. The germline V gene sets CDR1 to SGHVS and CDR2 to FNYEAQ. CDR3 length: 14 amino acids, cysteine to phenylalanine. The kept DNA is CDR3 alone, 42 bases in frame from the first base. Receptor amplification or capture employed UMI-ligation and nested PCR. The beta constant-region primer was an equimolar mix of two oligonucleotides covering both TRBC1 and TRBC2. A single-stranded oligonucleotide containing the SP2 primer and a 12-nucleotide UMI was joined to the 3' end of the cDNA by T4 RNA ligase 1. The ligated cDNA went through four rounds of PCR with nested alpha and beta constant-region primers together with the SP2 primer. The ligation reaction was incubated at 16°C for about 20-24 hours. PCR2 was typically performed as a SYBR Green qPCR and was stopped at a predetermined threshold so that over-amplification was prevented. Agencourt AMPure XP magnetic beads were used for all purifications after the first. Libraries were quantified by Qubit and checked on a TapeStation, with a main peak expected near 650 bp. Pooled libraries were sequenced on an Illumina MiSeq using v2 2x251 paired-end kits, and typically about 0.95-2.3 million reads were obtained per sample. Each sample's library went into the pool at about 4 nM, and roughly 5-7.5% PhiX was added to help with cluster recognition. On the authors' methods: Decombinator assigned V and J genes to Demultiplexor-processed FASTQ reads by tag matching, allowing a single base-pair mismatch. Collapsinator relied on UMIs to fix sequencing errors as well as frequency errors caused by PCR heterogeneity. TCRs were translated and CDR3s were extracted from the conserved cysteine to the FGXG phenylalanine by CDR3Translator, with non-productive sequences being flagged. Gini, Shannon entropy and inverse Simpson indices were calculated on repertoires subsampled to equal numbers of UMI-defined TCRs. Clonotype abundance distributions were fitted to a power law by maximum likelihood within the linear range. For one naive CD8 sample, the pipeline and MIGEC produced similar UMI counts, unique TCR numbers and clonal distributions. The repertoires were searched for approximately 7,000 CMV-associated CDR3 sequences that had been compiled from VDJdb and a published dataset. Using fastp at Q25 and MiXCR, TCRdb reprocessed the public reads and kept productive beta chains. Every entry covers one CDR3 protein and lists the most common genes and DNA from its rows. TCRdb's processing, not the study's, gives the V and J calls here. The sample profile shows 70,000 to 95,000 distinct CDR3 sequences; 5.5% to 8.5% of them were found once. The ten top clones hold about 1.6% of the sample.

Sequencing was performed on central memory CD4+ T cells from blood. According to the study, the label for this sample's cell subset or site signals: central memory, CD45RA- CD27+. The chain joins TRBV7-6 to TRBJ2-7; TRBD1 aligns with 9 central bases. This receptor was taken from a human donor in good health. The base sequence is TGTGCCAGCAGCTTAATGGGACAGGGCCACGAGCAGTACTTC. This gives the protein CASSLMGQGHEQYF.